The T cell receptor (beta chain) described here comes from a study of T cell responses to AZD1222 COVID-19 vaccine. This CDR3 is built from 13 residues. Trimming took 4 bases from V and 1 from J, leaving 8 bases between them. Germline assignment: CDR1 SQVTM and CDR2 ANQGSEA. Whole-study findings and limits: Repertoires were obtained solely post-peak T cell response. White British people made up most donors, females outnumbered males, and clonal diversity was possibly underestimated.

Repertoires were generated with immunoSEQ multiplex PCR, while TCRdb's copy carries only in-frame clones and drops some. The profile shows about 170,000 clones, 85% to 90% of them singletons. For this clone: Antigen specificity is unknown.

The chain joins TRBV29-1 to TRBJ1-5; no clear D. This TCR was sampled from an adult in good health. Sequenced here: peripheral blood, sampled on day 0 of AZD1222 vaccination. The CDR3 here is CSVAHDSNQPQHF. In nucleotides, the CDR3 is TGCAGCGTTGCTCACGACAGCAATCAGCCCCAGCATTTT.